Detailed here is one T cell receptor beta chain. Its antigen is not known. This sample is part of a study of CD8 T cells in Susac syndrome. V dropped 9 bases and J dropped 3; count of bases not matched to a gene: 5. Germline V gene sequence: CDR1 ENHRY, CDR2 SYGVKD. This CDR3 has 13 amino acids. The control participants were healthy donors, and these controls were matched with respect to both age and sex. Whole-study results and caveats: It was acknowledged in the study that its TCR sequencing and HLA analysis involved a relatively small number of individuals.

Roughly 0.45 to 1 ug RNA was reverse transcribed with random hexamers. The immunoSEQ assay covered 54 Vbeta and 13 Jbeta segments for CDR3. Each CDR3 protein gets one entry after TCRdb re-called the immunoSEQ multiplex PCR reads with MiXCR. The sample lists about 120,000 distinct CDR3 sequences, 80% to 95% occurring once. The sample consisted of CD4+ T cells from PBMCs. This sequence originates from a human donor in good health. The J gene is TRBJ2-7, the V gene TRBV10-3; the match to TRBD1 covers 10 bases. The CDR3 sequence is CAMAGQGNYEQYF. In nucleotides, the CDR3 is TGTGCCATGGCGGGACAGGGGAACTACGAGCAGTACTTC.